This is a list of T cell receptor beta chains from one sample in a study of blood T cell repertoires in COVID-19. Measured with immunoSEQ multiplex PCR; TCRdb has only the in-frame clones, and not every one. Among 150,000 to 200,000 clones, about nine tenths were seen once, and the ten largest hold roughly 0.8%. The material sequenced was PBMCs or T cells enriched from blood (not recorded which). The receptors derive from a woman aged 18-29 years who had recovered from COVID-19. Each CDR3 is given with its conserved first and last residue. The order of the fields is V gene, clone size, J gene, D gene, CDR3 protein, CDR3 DNA. D genes are given only for firm matches. Rows give clone size only sometimes, using once, few, many, or a class for an expanded clone.

TRBV7-9	.	TRBJ1-6	.	CASSSRGSGALHF	TGTGCCAGCAGCTCCCGGGGGTCCGGAGCCCTCCACTTT
TRBV28	.	TRBJ1-5	TRBD1	CASSGGTVWLGNQPQHF	TGTGCCAGCAGTGGAGGGACAGTTTGGTTGGGCAATCAGCCCCAGCATTTT
TRBV28	.	TRBJ2-3	TRBD2	CASSFSASGRVADTQYF	TGTGCCAGCAGTTTTTCGGCTAGCGGGAGGGTAGCAGATACGCAGTATTTT
TRBV6-2/TRBV6-3	.	TRBJ1-6	.	CASSDPRQAFYSPLHF	TGTGCCAGCAGTGATCCCCGTCAAGCCTTCTATTCACCCCTCCACTTT
TRBV28	.	TRBJ2-3	TRBD2	CASSLASGRGTDTQYF	TGTGCCAGCAGTTTGGCCAGCGGGAGGGGCACAGATACGCAGTATTTT
TRBV15	.	TRBJ2-3	.	CATSRDREQGGTDTQYF	TGTGCCACCAGCAGAGATCGGGAGCAGGGCGGCACAGATACGCAGTATTTT
TRBV29-1	.	TRBJ2-1	.	CSVRDSHPIRFF	TGCAGCGTTAGGGACTCCCATCCCATTCGGTTCTTC
TRBV9	.	TRBJ2-1	TRBD1	CASSVVGDRAYNEQFF	TGTGCCAGCAGCGTAGTAGGGGACAGGGCGTATAATGAGCAGTTCTTC
TRBV7-9	once	TRBJ2-7	TRBD1	CASSRDRAYLPEQYF	TGTGCCAGCAGCCGGGACAGGGCTTACCTACCCGAGCAGTACTTC
TRBV2	.	TRBJ2-5	TRBD1	CASTMDRGTTLQYF	TGTGCCAGCACCATGGACAGGGGGACTACACTACAATACTTC
TRBV28	.	TRBJ1-5	TRBD1	CASSKTGGSNQPQHF	TGTGCCAGCAGTAAGACAGGGGGGAGCAATCAGCCCCAGCATTTT
TRBV7-8	.	TRBJ2-7	TRBD1	CASTVDTGGYEQYF	TGTGCCAGCACTGTGGATACAGGGGGCTACGAGCAGTACTTC
TRBV11-2	.	TRBJ2-2	.	CASSTQGRGVRTGELFF	TGTGCCAGCAGCACCCAAGGGCGGGGAGTCCGCACCGGGGAGCTGTTTTTT
TRBV29-1	.	TRBJ1-1	.	CSVSHTEAFF	TGCAGCGTTTCTCACACTGAAGCTTTCTTT
TRBV30	.	TRBJ2-3	TRBD2	CAWRQRGTSQYF	TGTGCCTGGAGGCAGCGGGGGACATCTCAGTATTTT
TRBV6-5	.	TRBJ2-1	TRBD2	CASRIGLADPNEQFF	TGTGCCAGCCGGATCGGGCTAGCGGACCCCAATGAGCAGTTCTTC
TRBV18	.	TRBJ1-5	TRBD1	CASSPSWEQGSNQPQHF	TGTGCCAGCTCACCATCGTGGGAACAGGGGAGCAATCAGCCCCAGCATTTT
TRBV7-9	.	TRBJ2-2	.	CASSSLASNTGELFF	TGTGCCAGCAGCTCTCTAGCGTCTAACACCGGGGAGCTGTTTTTT
TRBV24-1	.	TRBJ1-1	TRBD1	CATSDLGTGKAFF	TGTGCCACCAGTGATTTGGGGACAGGGAAAGCTTTCTTT
TRBV5-4	.	TRBJ1-2	.	CASSLVKEGYTF	TGTGCCAGCAGCTTGGTAAAGGAGGGCTACACCTTC
TRBV28	.	TRBJ2-3	.	CASSQGRYTQYF	TGTGCCAGCAGCCAGGGAAGGTATACGCAGTATTTT
TRBV9	.	TRBJ2-1	.	CASSVGRVTYNEQFF	TGTGCCAGCAGCGTCGGGCGGGTCACCTACAATGAGCAGTTCTTC
TRBV5-4	few	TRBJ2-2	.	CASSLAANRGTGELFF	TGTGCCAGCAGCTTGGCCGCTAACCGTGGCACCGGGGAGCTGTTTTTT
TRBV14	.	TRBJ2-3	TRBD2	CASSRSGTSGWTDTQYF	TGTGCCAGCAGCCGCTCAGGGACTAGCGGATGGACAGATACGCAGTATTTT
TRBV7-3	.	TRBJ2-5	TRBD1	CASSLRLGQTQETQYF	TGTGCCAGCAGCTTAAGACTGGGACAGACGCAAGAGACCCAGTACTTC
TRBV5-1	.	TRBJ1-1	.	CASQKNTGEAFF	TGCGCCAGCCAGAAAAACACAGGAGAAGCTTTCTTT
TRBV11-2	.	TRBJ2-6	.	CASSLDLAGANVLTF	TGTGCCAGCAGCTTAGATCTTGCTGGGGCCAACGTCCTGACTTTC
TRBV5-4	once	TRBJ1-2	.	CASSLDTITYGYTF	TGTGCCAGCAGCTTGGACACTATAACTTATGGCTACACCTTC
TRBV2	few	TRBJ2-7	TRBD2	CASSDRLADGSEQYF	TGTGCCAGCAGTGACCGCCTAGCGGATGGCTCTGAGCAGTACTTC
TRBV7-9	.	TRBJ1-1	.	CASSLVAGNTEAFF	TGTGCCAGCAGCTTAGTCGCAGGGAACACTGAAGCTTTCTTT
TRBV6-2/TRBV6-3	.	TRBJ2-1	.	CASSYVVDEQFF	TGTGCCAGCAGTTACGTAGTCGATGAGCAGTTCTTC
TRBV21-1	few	TRBJ2-1	.	CASRETCRTRLYNEQFF	TGTGCCAGCAGAGAAACATGTAGGACACGGCTTTACAATGAGCAGTTCTTC
TRBV5-1	.	TRBJ2-2	TRBD1	CASSRRGQGDTGELFF	TGCGCCAGCAGCCGCCGGGGACAGGGTGACACCGGGGAGCTGTTTTTT
TRBV5-1	once	TRBJ1-4	.	CASSLARGGFGEKLFF	TGCGCCAGCAGCTTGGCCCGTGGGGGGTTCGGGGAAAAACTGTTTTTT
TRBV19	.	TRBJ1-2	TRBD1	CASSTRDRAIYGYTF	TGTGCCAGTTCGACCAGGGACAGGGCGATCTATGGCTACACCTTC
TRBV29-1	.	TRBJ2-1	.	CSVASSEISYNEQFF	TGCAGCGTTGCTTCTAGCGAAATTTCCTACAATGAGCAGTTCTTC
TRBV28	once	TRBJ2-7	.	CASSVGTLHLYYEQYF	TGTGCCAGCAGTGTCGGGACTTTGCATTTGTACTACGAGCAGTACTTC
TRBV27	.	TRBJ2-1	TRBD1	CASTPGTGGYNEQFF	TGTGCCAGCACCCCAGGGACAGGGGGCTACAATGAGCAGTTCTTC
TRBV12-5	once	TRBJ2-4	.	CASARSGGLENIQYF	TGTGCTAGTGCTCGGAGCGGAGGGTTGGAAAACATTCAGTACTTC
TRBV5-1	.	TRBJ2-5	.	CASSSSQETQYF	TGCGCCAGCAGCTCTAGCCAAGAGACCCAGTACTTC
TRBV28	.	TRBJ1-5	TRBD1	CASSGRDSPNQPQHF	TGTGCCAGCAGCGGCCGGGACAGCCCGAATCAGCCCCAGCATTTT
TRBV10-3	.	TRBJ2-1	.	CAIRASNEQFF	TGTGCCATCAGAGCTTCCAATGAGCAGTTCTTC
TRBV7-3	.	TRBJ2-1	.	CASSLGGSGTGNEQFF	TGTGCCAGCAGCTTAGGTGGGTCGGGAACGGGGAATGAGCAGTTCTTC
TRBV7-9	few	TRBJ1-5	TRBD1	CASRPGQGRPSGQPQHF	TGTGCCAGCAGACCGGGACAGGGGCGCCCAAGTGGGCAGCCCCAGCATTTT
TRBV27	.	TRBJ2-7	TRBD2	CASSLSAGAYEQYF	TGTGCCAGCAGTTTATCGGCGGGGGCCTACGAGCAGTACTTC
TRBV6-5	.	TRBJ2-2	.	CASTRTARTGELFF	TGTGCCAGCACCCGGACAGCGCGCACCGGGGAGCTGTTTTTT
TRBV6-5	.	TRBJ1-1	.	CASSSPDRGNTEAFF	TGTGCCAGCAGTTCCCCGGACCGGGGGAACACTGAAGCTTTCTTT
TRBV2	.	TRBJ1-5	.	CASGGEAPGQPQHF	TGTGCCAGCGGGGGGGAGGCCCCGGGCCAGCCCCAGCATTTT
TRBV7-3	.	TRBJ1-1	.	CASSSGANTEAFF	TGTGCCAGCAGCTCGGGTGCGAACACTGAAGCTTTCTTT
TRBV3-1/TRBV3-2	once	TRBJ2-1	.	CASSLALGYEQFF	TGTGCCAGCAGTCTCGCACTAGGATACGAGCAGTTCTTC
TRBV7-6	.	TRBJ1-3	.	CASSSLPQAGDTIYF	TGTGCCAGCAGCTCCTTACCTCAGGCGGGAGACACCATATATTTT
TRBV2	.	TRBJ2-3	TRBD2	CASSGLAGVDTQYF	TGTGCCAGCAGTGGACTAGCGGGAGTAGATACGCAGTATTTT
TRBV5-4	.	TRBJ2-7	TRBD2	CASRPTSGINEQYF	TGTGCCAGCAGACCGACTAGCGGGATCAACGAGCAGTACTTC
TRBV28	.	TRBJ1-6	TRBD1	CASSRNRDSLSSYNSPLHF	TGTGCCAGCAGTCGGAACCGGGACAGTCTGAGCTCCTATAATTCACCCCTCCACTTT